This TCR beta chain was profiled in a study of T cell responses to AZD1222 COVID-19 vaccine. Broader study findings: None of the repertoires were sampled until the peak T cell response had passed. At baseline, seropositivity was found in only six or seven AZD1222 recipients. Donors were largely white British and mainly female; clonal diversity was possibly underestimated. Across spike, vaccine-associated CD4 TCRs were found, dominant at 160-218 and 743-854.

TCRdb's table, derived via immunoSEQ multiplex PCR, lists solely in-frame clones and lacks some. The table lists 150,000 to 200,000 clones, around nine tenths of them singletons. About this clone itself: Its antigen is currently unknown.

V shed 4 bases and J shed 3 bases, with 13 bases lying between them. CDR1 SGDLS and CDR2 YYNGEE come from the germline V gene. This CDR3 region has 15 residues. This TCR was sampled from an adult who received the AZD1222 COVID-19 vaccine. This chain connects TRBV9 to TRBJ1-4, with a tentative D call TRBD1 (5 bases). The sample consisted of peripheral blood, taken 28 days after the second AZD1222 dose. CDR3 in amino acids: CASSPWGRSNEKLFF. CDR3 coding DNA: TGTGCCAGCAGCCCCTGGGGGAGATCTAATGAAAAACTGTTTTTT.